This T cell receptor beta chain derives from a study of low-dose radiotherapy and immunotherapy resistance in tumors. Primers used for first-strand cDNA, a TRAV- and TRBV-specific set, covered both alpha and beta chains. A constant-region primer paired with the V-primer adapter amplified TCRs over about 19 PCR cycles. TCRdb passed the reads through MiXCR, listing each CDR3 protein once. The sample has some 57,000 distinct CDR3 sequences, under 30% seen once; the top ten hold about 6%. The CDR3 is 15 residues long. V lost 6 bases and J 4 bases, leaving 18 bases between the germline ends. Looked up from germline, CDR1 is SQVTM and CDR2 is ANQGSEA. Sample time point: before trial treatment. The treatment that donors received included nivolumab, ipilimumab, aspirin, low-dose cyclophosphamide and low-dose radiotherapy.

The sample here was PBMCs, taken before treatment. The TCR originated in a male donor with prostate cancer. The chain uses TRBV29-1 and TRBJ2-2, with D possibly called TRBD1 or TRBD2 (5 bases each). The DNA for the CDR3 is TGCAGCGTAGTTGACAGCAAGGGGAGCACCGGGGAGCTGTTTTTT. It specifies CSVVDSKGSTGELFF.